This is a list of T cell receptor beta chains from one sample in a study of OX40 agonist ivuxolimab in advanced cancers. Assay: immunoSEQ multiplex PCR; the TCRdb copy retains only in-frame clones and omits some. Altogether some 97,000 clones are present, around 89% being singletons, with the ten largest covering around 0.15%. The material sequenced was CD4+ or CD8+ T cells sorted from blood, taken in a trial of the OX40 agonist ivuxolimab. The source of these receptors is an adult with an advanced solid tumor such as melanoma, head and neck, liver or kidney cancer. Each CDR3 is given with its conserved first and last residue. D genes are given only for firm matches. Size is stated for part of the rows, as once, few or many counts, or as a class when the clone is expanded.

v_call,clone_size,j_call,d_call,cdr3_nt,cdr3_aa
TRBV11-2,.,TRBJ2-4,.,TGTGCCAGCAGCCCGGGCTTCTCAAACATTCAGTACTTC,CASSPGFSNIQYF
TRBV9,.,TRBJ1-5,.,TGTGCCAGCAGCGTAGGGTCAGATAGCAATCAGCCCCAGCATTTT,CASSVGSDSNQPQHF
TRBV10-3,.,TRBJ2-2,.,TGTGCCATCGGAGGGGGACTGAACACCGGGGAGCTGTTTTTT,CAIGGGLNTGELFF
TRBV28,.,TRBJ1-1,.,TGTGCCAGCAGTTTACTCGCAGGGGTATTTGTTGAAGCTTTCTTT,CASSLLAGVFVEAFF
TRBV6-6,.,TRBJ1-6,.,TGTGCCAGCAGTTACTCGAGTTCACCCCTCCACTTT,CASSYSSSPLHF
TRBV15,once,TRBJ2-6,.,TGTGCCACCAGCAGAGGCTCTGGGGCCAACGTCCTGACTTTC,CATSRGSGANVLTF
TRBV19,.,TRBJ2-3,.,TGTGCCAGTAGTATAGGGGGACTAGGGGGCTCAGATACGCAGTATTTT,CASSIGGLGGSDTQYF
TRBV5-1,.,TRBJ1-4,.,TGCGCCAGCAGTAAAGAGTCGTCGGTGATTTTGGAAAAACTGTTTTTT,CASSKESSVILEKLFF
TRBV27,.,TRBJ2-1,TRBD1,TGTGCCAGCAGTTTATACATCGGCCACCCGGGACAGGGCGATAATGAGCAGTTCTTC,CASSLYIGHPGQGDNEQFF
TRBV5-8,.,TRBJ1-1,.,TGTGCCAGCAGTCCGAACGGCGGGACTGAAGCTTTCTTT,CASSPNGGTEAFF
TRBV5-1,.,TRBJ1-2,.,TGCGCCAGCAGCCCCACGACAAATGACTATGGCTACACCTTC,CASSPTTNDYGYTF
TRBV2,.,TRBJ2-5,.,TGTGCCAGCAGGGATCAGCGGCACATAACCCAGTACTTC,CASRDQRHITQYF
TRBV27,.,TRBJ1-6,.,TGTGCCAGCAGTTTATCTCGGGGTATTGATAATTCACCCCTCCACTTT,CASSLSRGIDNSPLHF
TRBV12-1,.,TRBJ1-4,.,TGTGCCGGGTATAGGGACAACAATGAAAAACTGTTTTTT,CAGYRDNNEKLFF
TRBV28,.,TRBJ2-2,.,TGTGCCAGCAGTCCCCCGGCGGGGGAGCTGTTTTTT,CASSPPAGELFF
TRBV7-9,.,TRBJ2-1,.,TGTGCCAGCAGCTTAGTTCAATTGGGACCTTACAATGAGCAGTTCTTC,CASSLVQLGPYNEQFF
TRBV23-1,.,TRBJ1-1,TRBD1,TGCGCCAGCAGCCGCAGTCCGGGACAGGCGATAACTGAAGCTTTCTTT,CASSRSPGQAITEAFF
TRBV25-1,.,TRBJ2-7,.,TGTGCCAGCAGTGCTCTTTACGAGCAGTACTTC,CASSALYEQYF
TRBV6-5,.,TRBJ2-2,.,TGTGCCAGCACCAACCCTACCGGGGAGCTGTTTTTT,CASTNPTGELFF
TRBV5-4,.,TRBJ2-2,TRBD2,TGTGCCAGCAGCTTGCCTACCGGGACTAGCCCGGGCGGGGAGCTGTTTTTT,CASSLPTGTSPGGELFF
TRBV19,.,TRBJ1-2,.,TGTGCCAGTAGTATCCAAGGGGAAGGTAACTATGGCTACACCTTC,CASSIQGEGNYGYTF
TRBV11-2,.,TRBJ2-2,.,TGTGCCAGCAGCGGGTATCGCAGGGACACCGGGGAGCTGTTTTTT,CASSGYRRDTGELFF
TRBV9,.,TRBJ2-2,.,TGTGCCAGCAGCGTCCTGGCCGGGGAGCTGTTTTTT,CASSVLAGELFF
TRBV6-5,few,TRBJ2-3,.,TGTGCCAGCAGTTACAGGGGGGGCGCAGATACGCAGTATTTT,CASSYRGGADTQYF
TRBV27,.,TRBJ2-7,.,TGTGCCAGCAGGCTGCTGATGGGGGAGCAGTACTTC,CASRLLMGEQYF
TRBV28,.,TRBJ1-5,.,TGTGCCAGCAGTTTCGGCGGAGATAGCAATCAGCCCCAGCATTTT,CASSFGGDSNQPQHF
TRBV19,.,TRBJ2-1,TRBD2,TGTGCCAGTAGTCGTCTAGCGGGCCGATACAATGAGCAGTTCTTC,CASSRLAGRYNEQFF
TRBV5-4,once,TRBJ2-7,TRBD1,TGTGCCAGCACCCGGGGGGGACAGGGGCCCTACGAGCAGTACTTC,CASTRGGQGPYEQYF
TRBV6-1,once,TRBJ2-7,.,TGTGCCAGCAGTGAACGGCAGGGGAGCCATTCCGAGCAGTACTTC,CASSERQGSHSEQYF
TRBV19,.,TRBJ2-7,.,TGTGCCAGTAGTACCTCTACATCTTCGCTCCTTCACCACGAGCAGTACTTC,CASSTSTSSLLHHEQYF
TRBV6-5,.,TRBJ2-1,.,TGTGCCAGCAAGCCAGGGGGGGGTAATGAGCAGTTCTTC,CASKPGGGNEQFF
TRBV6-1,.,TRBJ2-1,.,TGTGCCAGCAGCCCCCTCGGCGGCTCCTACAATGAGCAGTTCTTC,CASSPLGGSYNEQFF
TRBV5-1,.,TRBJ1-1,.,TGCGCCAGCAGCTTTTCGCGTATGAACACTGAAGCTTTCTTT,CASSFSRMNTEAFF
TRBV9,.,TRBJ2-7,.,TGTGCCAGCAGCGGTATCGGTAGTCGCGAGCAGTACTTC,CASSGIGSREQYF
TRBV23-1,once,TRBJ2-5,.,TGCGCCAGCAGTCCGGACGGCGCTTGGGATTTTCGGACCCAGTACTTC,CASSPDGAWDFRTQYF
TRBV6-5,.,TRBJ1-5,.,TGTGCCAGCAGTTGGTGGGGGTTCGCTCAGCCCCAGCATTTT,CASSWWGFAQPQHF
TRBV15,.,TRBJ2-7,.,TGTGCCACCAGCAGAGATAGGACACAGCAGTACTTC,CATSRDRTQQYF
TRBV5-4,once,TRBJ1-2,.,TGTGCCAGCAACAACCCGGGGACGATAGATGGCTACACCTTC,CASNNPGTIDGYTF
TRBV10-3,.,TRBJ1-6,.,TGTGCCATCGGGCAGGGCGGGGGATATAATTCACCCCTCCACTTT,CAIGQGGGYNSPLHF
TRBV15,.,TRBJ1-6,.,TGTGCCACCAGCAGCGACAGGAGTAATTCACCCCTCCACTTT,CATSSDRSNSPLHF
TRBV5-1,.,TRBJ2-1,TRBD2,TGCGCCAGCACACCGGGACTAGCGGTCCCCTACAATGAGCAGTTCTTC,CASTPGLAVPYNEQFF
TRBV29-1,once,TRBJ1-2,.,TGCAGCGTTGACCGGGGTGTAGGCTACACCTTC,CSVDRGVGYTF
TRBV19,.,TRBJ2-5,.,TGTGCCAGTAGTATCCCTCGGGGGACCCAGTACTTC,CASSIPRGTQYF